This T cell receptor (beta chain) was obtained from a study of CD8 T cells in Susac syndrome. General study findings and limits: The study admitted that it had a relatively small number of individuals in its TCR sequencing and HLA analysis.

Remarks on this clonotype: No antigen is known for it.

V dropped 8 bases and J dropped 1; count of bases not matched to a gene: 8. CDR1 SQVTM and CDR2 ANQGSEA come from the germline V gene. This CDR3 has 15 amino acids. Treatment-naive patients with stable or active relapsing-remitting disease served as multiple sclerosis controls. In contrast to the negatively isolated CD8+ and CD4+ T cells, TEMRA cells were FACS-enriched. RNA in amounts of about 0.5 to 1 ug was reverse transcribed with random hexamers. Amplification of TCR beta CDR3 spanned 54 Vbeta and 13 Jbeta via immunoSEQ multiplex PCR. TCRdb re-called the immunoSEQ multiplex PCR reads with MiXCR, one entry per CDR3 protein. The table includes about 130,000 distinct CDR3 sequences, around 94% detected once.

The chain carries TRBV29-1 and TRBJ1-1, with 12 bases aligning to TRBD1. The sample consisted of CD4+ T cells from PBMCs. The TCR was taken from a human donor with multiple sclerosis. Here the CDR3 DNA reads TGCAGCTTCGTGGGGACAGGGGGCCGGAACACTGAAGCTTTCTTT. Translating it yields CSFVGTGGRNTEAFF.